The clone carrying this T cell receptor (beta chain) was counted between two and nine times. The antigen remains undetermined. The Oncomine TCR Beta short-read assay sequenced DNA from cultured CD4+ T cells. Genomic DNA was extracted from cultured CD4+ T cells. TCRdb recomputed calls from the PCR reads with MiXCR, one row per CDR3 protein. Of some 9,900 distinct CDR3 sequences listed, approximately 29% are singletons. Treatment defined: approximately 9-day PBMC culture with coronavirus spike peptide pools or control peptides (ViraFEST assay). For ViraFEST, peptide pools expanded antigen-specific T cells, after which the TCRs were sequenced. This specimen comes from a study of vaccination and CD4 T cells after COVID-19. The overall study: According to the study, participants were given two doses of BNT162b2 or mRNA-1273 vaccine. From HCoV-229E, HCoV-OC43, HCoV-NL63 and SARS-CoV-2, overlapping spike peptides were used to stimulate the cells.

Germline CDR1 reads SEHNR; CDR2 reads FQNEAQ (reference sequence). V lost 7 bases and J 5 bases, leaving 15 bases between the germline ends. The CDR3 is 13 amino acids. Here the sequenced sample was CD4+ T cells from blood, cultured in vitro, taken after SARS-CoV-2 vaccination. The clonotype was recovered from a human donor who had recovered from COVID-19. The genes are TRBV7-9 and TRBJ2-7; tentative D call: TRBD1 (6 bases). This chain's CDR3 is CASTLTGTHEQYF. The CDR3 bases are TGTGCCAGCACCCTAACAGGGACCCACGAGCAGTACTTC.